This T cell receptor (beta chain) was recovered during a study of T cell responses to AZD1222 COVID-19 vaccine. Study-wide results and limits: Donors in the cohort were predominantly white British and more often female, and clonal diversity was possibly underestimated. Vaccine-associated CD4 TCRs ranged over spike, dominating at 160-218 and 743-854.

In regard to this clone: Its antigen is unknown.

The V end lost 3 bases, the J end lost 1 base, and 12 bases lay between the germline ends. CDR3 size: 15 residues. The V gene's germline CDR1 is MNHEY and CDR2 SMNVEV (reference sequence). This table comes from immunoSEQ multiplex PCR, and its TCRdb copy is limited to in-frame clones, with some not included. The sample contains about 200,000 clones, about 92% of which appear only once. This receptor was identified in an adult who received the MenACWY meningococcal vaccine as a control. The sample was peripheral blood, taken 28 days after the second dose of the MenACWY control vaccine. The rearrangement joins TRBV27 to TRBJ2-5, with D uncertain. The CDR3: CASSLYTNFQETQYF. DNA for the CDR3: TGTGCCAGCAGTTTGTATACAAATTTCCAAGAGACCCAGTACTTC.